In this sample, the clone carrying this T cell receptor (beta chain) turned up many times. The antigen is undetermined. This CDR3 spans 14 amino acids. Per germline, CDR1 MDHEN and CDR2 SYDVKM. V lost 2 bases and J 2 bases, leaving 9 bases between the germline ends. The data were taken from a study of metastatic and nonmetastatic thyroid tumors. Findings of the study overall: Reportedly, malignant thyroid tumors had significantly higher TCR beta diversity than benign nodules, in blood and tumor.

Each patient came to thyroid surgery without any prior treatment (of any kind). Authors' processing steps: Building a distant-metastasis classifier for papillary thyroid cancer drew on CDR3 differences across clinicopathological groups. TCRdb re-called the PCR reads through MiXCR. TCRdb assigned the V and J calls; the authors' analysis was not used. Of some 23,000 clones listed, approximately 13% were seen once; the top ten hold about 15%. The rearrangement joins TRBV28 to TRBJ2-5, with D unresolved. Sequencing was done on a sample of blood. This sequence originates from a female donor with papillary thyroid cancer or a benign thyroid nodule (not recorded which). Some clones in this sample may be carry-over from other donors' samples. The CDR3 reads CASSLDSGQETQYF. CDR3 bases: TGTGCCAGCAGTTTAGATAGTGGACAAGAGACCCAGTACTTC.